This T cell receptor (beta chain) derives from a study of T cells in women clearing cervical HPV infection. Per germline, CDR1 DFQATT and CDR2 SNEGSKA (reference sequence). V gave up 0 bases and J gave up 0 bases; unmatched junction bases: 1. The CDR3 sequence is 14 residues long. Study results and caveats: Richness differences could reflect unmeasured T-cell content per sample. It is unknown whether associations predate infection; no effector/memory or HPV-specific sorting.

Assay: immunoSEQ multiplex PCR; the TCRdb copy retains only in-frame clones and omits some. The sample shows about 20,000 clones, and more than 9% sits with its ten largest clones. Points on this clone: Antigen unknown. The CDR3 end falls 3 residues outside the read, so it is completed with the germline J gene.

The sequence was collected from a woman aged 18-70 years with a cervical HPV16 infection that either progressed to CIN3+ or cleared (not recorded which). The gene calls are TRBV20-1 and TRBJ2-7, with 8 nucleotides matching TRBD2. Material for sequencing was blood buffy coat. The chain's CDR3 is CSARESGSSYEQYF. CDR3 DNA (partial): TGCAGTGCTAGAGAGAGCGGGAGCTCCTACGAG.